A single sample gave rise to the 16 T cell receptor beta chains below, sequenced in a study of control samples from healthy donors and cancer patients. TCRdb's copy holds only in-frame clones and misses some; the assay was immunoSEQ multiplex PCR. Among about 120,000 clones listed, about 93% were seen once. The specimen sequenced was blood. These receptors were collected from a man aged 25 to 40 in good health.

The CDR3 nucleotides read TGTGCCAGCAGCTTGGTAAGGTGGGCAGGCGCAGATACGCAGTATTTT. It codes for CASSLVRWAGADTQYF. The chain is built from TRBV5-8 and TRBJ2-3; no reliable D call. Between the trimmed V and J ends, which lost 0 bases and 4 bases, there was a span of 15 bases. CDR1 and CDR2 (germline): SGHTS, YDEGEE. This CDR3 region has 16 residues.

This chain uses TRBV6-5 with TRBJ1-5; the D gene is possibly TRBD1 (5 bases). Germline values: CDR1 MNHEY, CDR2 SVGAGI. The V end lost 6 bases, the J end lost 4 bases, and 10 bases lay between the germline ends. This CDR3 spans 13 amino acids. The CDR3 DNA is TGTGCCAGCAGCGGGGGGGGGAATCAGCCCCAGCATTTT. Translating it yields CASSGGGNQPQHF.

The chain uses TRBV10-3 and TRBJ1-3; possibly TRBD1 for D (5 bases). Germline values: CDR1 ENHRY, CDR2 SYGVKD. V lost 6 bases, J lost 3 bases, and 12 bases lay in between. The CDR3 sequence is 14 residues long. DNA for the CDR3: TGTGCCATCAGAACGACAGCTAATGGAAACACCATATATTTT. It encodes CAIRTTANGNTIYF.

The chain joins TRBV5-1 to TRBJ1-5, with 8 bases that match TRBD1. Germline values: CDR1 SGHRS, CDR2 YFSETQ. With V trimmed by 0 bases and J by 6 bases, 2 bases remained unmatched. The CDR3 has 14 amino acids. This CDR3 reads CASSLGDRRQPQHF. CDR3 bases: TGCGCCAGCAGCTTGGGGGACAGGCGTCAGCCCCAGCATTTT.

The genes are TRBV6-4 and TRBJ2-6; 7 positions agree with TRBD1. The ends lost 5 bases at V and 2 bases at J; junction bases unmatched: 0. Germline CDR1 MRHNA, CDR2 SNTAGT. The CDR3 loop spans 14 amino acids. CDR3 bases: TGTGCCAGCAGTCAGGGGGCTGGGGCCAACGTCCTGACTTTC. This sequence encodes CASSQGAGANVLTF.

V usage is TRBV5-1 and J usage is TRBJ2-5; D perhaps matches TRBD1 (6 bases). CDR1 is SGHRS, CDR2 YFSETQ, per germline. V was shortened by 0 bases and J by 2 bases, with 8 bases between the two germline ends. The CDR3 has 14 amino acids. Here the CDR3 DNA reads TGCGCCAGCAGCTTGGGCCAGGGGCAAGAGACCCAGTACTTC. It yields the protein CASSLGQGQETQYF. The variable domain in full, with the rest retrieved from reference TRBV5-1 and TRBJ2-5, is KAGVTQTPRYLIKTRGQQVTLSCSPISGHRSVSWYQQTPGQGLQFLFEYFSETQRNKGNFPGRFSGRQFSNSRSEMNVSTLELGDSALYLCASSLGQGQETQYFGPGTRLLVL.

The J gene is TRBJ2-2, the V gene TRBV5-4; no definite D call. CDR1 SGHNT and CDR2 YYREEE come from the germline V gene (reference sequence). V lost 0 bases and J lost 7, with 7 bases in between. The CDR3 covers 13 residues. CDR3: CASSLGLGGELFF. The CDR3 nucleotides are TGTGCCAGCAGCTTGGGGCTGGGCGGGGAGCTGTTTTTT.

The V gene is TRBV6-6, the J gene TRBJ1-2; TRBD1 is a possible D gene (5 bases). Trimming left V 0 bases short and J 5 bases short, with 13 bases between. This CDR3 comprises 15 residues. Per the germline V gene, CDR1 is MNHNY and CDR2 is SVGAGI (reference sequence). This CDR3 is CASSYSNRGWYGYTF. The DNA for the CDR3 is TGTGCCAGCAGTTACTCGAATAGGGGTTGGTATGGCTACACCTTC.

J is TRBJ2-7 and V is TRBV18; 7 bases match TRBD1. This CDR3 has 14 amino acids. Germline CDR1 is KGHSH and CDR2 is LQKENI. The junction had 8 bases not matched to a gene; V was cut back by 5 bases and J by 4 bases. CDR3 residues: CASSSGTEGYEQYF. Here the CDR3 DNA reads TGTGCCAGCTCATCAGGGACAGAAGGGTACGAGCAGTACTTC.

The chain uses TRBV10-3 and TRBJ1-2; 7 bases line up with TRBD1. CDR3 length equals 14 residues. The ends lost 0 bases at V and 6 bases at J; junction bases unmatched: 4. The germline gives CDR1 ENHRY, CDR2 SYGVKD. The CDR3 DNA reads as TGTGCCATCAGTGAGTCGATAGGGGGCGATGGCTACACCTTC. It specifies CAISESIGGDGYTF.

The chain links TRBV7-6 to TRBJ2-7, with 9 positions matching TRBD1. The CDR3 has 18 residues. Germline CDR1 SGHVS, CDR2 FNYEAQ. After removal of 1 base from V and 0 bases from J, the junction contained 10 bases not matched to a gene. The chain's CDR3 is CASSLVARTGVSSYEQYF. CDR3 nucleotides: TGTGCCAGCAGCTTAGTCGCTAGGACAGGGGTTAGCTCCTACGAGCAGTACTTC. The complete variable domain, with remaining parts taken from reference TRBV7-6 and TRBJ2-7, reads GAGVSQSPRYKVTKRGQDVALRCDPISGHVSLYWYRQALGQGPEFLTYFNYEAQQDKSGLPNDRFSAERPEGSISTLTIQRTEQRDSAMYRCASSLVARTGVSSYEQYFGPGTRLTVT.

The genes are TRBV2 and TRBJ2-7, with D hard to call. The V end was cut by 2 bases, the J end by 0 bases, with 11 bases between. Germline-derived CDR1 and CDR2 are SNHLY and FYNNEI. The CDR3 runs 15 residues. The CDR3 DNA sequence: TGTGCCAGCAGTGAAATTAGGTGGTCCTCCTACGAGCAGTACGTC. Its translation: CASSEIRWSSYEQYV.

V gene TRBV11-2 combines with J gene TRBJ1-1; D uncertain. CDR3 size: 12 residues. V was trimmed by 3 bases and J by 3 bases, leaving 5 bases between them. Germline CDR1 is SGHAT and CDR2 is FQNNGV. CDR3 amino acids: CASSFSDTEAFF. The DNA for the CDR3 is TGTGCCAGCAGCTTTAGTGACACTGAAGCTTTCTTT.

This rearrangement joins TRBV6-5 to TRBJ2-1; D assignment may be TRBD1 or TRBD2 (5 bases each). The CDR3 is 15 residues long. Germline values: CDR1 MNHEY, CDR2 SVGAGI. V shed 6 bases and J shed 2 bases, with 14 bases lying between them. The CDR3 nucleotides are TGTGCCAGCAGGTCGGGACGGAACCCCTACAATGAGCAGTTCTTC. Amino acid sequence: CASRSGRNPYNEQFF.

The genes are TRBV6-5 and TRBJ1-1; D gene unclear. The CDR3 is 14 residues long. V lost 6 bases, J lost 5 bases, and 16 bases lay in between. Germline CDR1 MNHEY, CDR2 SVGAGI. CDR3 in DNA: TGTGCCAGCAGATCCGGGCAACCGCGGACTGAAGCTTTCTTT. This codes for CASRSGQPRTEAFF.

V usage is TRBV30 and J usage is TRBJ2-1, with TRBD1 as a possible D gene (5 bases). This CDR3 comprises 12 residues. V lost 3 bases and J 9 bases, leaving 12 bases between the germline ends. CDR1 GTSNPN and CDR2 SVGIG come from the germline V gene (reference sequence). The CDR3 here is CAWRTDTGEQFF. The CDR3 nucleotides are TGTGCCTGGAGAACGGACACCGGTGAGCAGTTCTTC. Filled out from reference TRBV30 and TRBJ2-1, the complete variable domain reads SQTIHQWPATLVQPVGSPLSLECTVEGTSNPNLYWYRQAAGRGLQLLFYSVGIGQISSEVPQNLSASRPQDRQFILSSKKLLLSDSGFYLCAWRTDTGEQFFGPGTRLTVL.